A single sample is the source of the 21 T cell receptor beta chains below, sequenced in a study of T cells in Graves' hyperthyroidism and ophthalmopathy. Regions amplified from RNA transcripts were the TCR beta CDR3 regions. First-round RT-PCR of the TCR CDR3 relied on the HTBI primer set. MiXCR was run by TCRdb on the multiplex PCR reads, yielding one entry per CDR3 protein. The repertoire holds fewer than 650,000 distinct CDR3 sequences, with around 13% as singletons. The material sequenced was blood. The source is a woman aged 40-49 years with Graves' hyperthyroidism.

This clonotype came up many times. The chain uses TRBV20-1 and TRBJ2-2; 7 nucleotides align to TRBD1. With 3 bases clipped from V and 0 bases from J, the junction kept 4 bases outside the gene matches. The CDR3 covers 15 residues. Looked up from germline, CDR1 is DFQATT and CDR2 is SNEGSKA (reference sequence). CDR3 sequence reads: CSASTGAANTGELFF. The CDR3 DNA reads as TGCAGTGCTAGTACAGGGGCGGCGAACACCGGGGAGCTGTTTTTT.

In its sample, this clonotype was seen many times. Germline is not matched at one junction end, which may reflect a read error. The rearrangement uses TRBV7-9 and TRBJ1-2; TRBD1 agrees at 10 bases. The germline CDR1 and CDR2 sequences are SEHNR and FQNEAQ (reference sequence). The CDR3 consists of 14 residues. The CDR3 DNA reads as TGCGCCAGCAGCTTGGGGACAGGGGACTATGGCTACACCTTC. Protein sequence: CASSLGTGDYGYTF.

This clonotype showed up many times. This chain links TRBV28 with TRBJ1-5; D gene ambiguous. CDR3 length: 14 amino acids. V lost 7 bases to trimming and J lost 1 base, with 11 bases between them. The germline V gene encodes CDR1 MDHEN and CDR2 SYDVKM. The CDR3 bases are TGTGCCAGCAAAAGGGCAAGAAGCAATCAGCCCCAGCATTTT. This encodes CASKRARSNQPQHF.

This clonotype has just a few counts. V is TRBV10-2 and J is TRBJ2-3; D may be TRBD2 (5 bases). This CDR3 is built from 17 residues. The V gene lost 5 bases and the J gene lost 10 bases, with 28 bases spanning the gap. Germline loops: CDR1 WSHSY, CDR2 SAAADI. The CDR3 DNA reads TGCGCCAGCAGTTCCGTCCCGGGATTGGGGAAGACGAGGGCGCAGTATTTT. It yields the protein CASSSVPGLGKTRAQYF.

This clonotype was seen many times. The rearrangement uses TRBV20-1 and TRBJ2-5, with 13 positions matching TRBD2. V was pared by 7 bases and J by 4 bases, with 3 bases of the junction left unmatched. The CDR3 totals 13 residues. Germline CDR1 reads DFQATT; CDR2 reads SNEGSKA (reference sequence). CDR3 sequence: CSGRTSGRETQYF. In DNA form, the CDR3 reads TGCAGTGGTCGGACTAGCGGGAGAGAGACCCAGTACTTC.

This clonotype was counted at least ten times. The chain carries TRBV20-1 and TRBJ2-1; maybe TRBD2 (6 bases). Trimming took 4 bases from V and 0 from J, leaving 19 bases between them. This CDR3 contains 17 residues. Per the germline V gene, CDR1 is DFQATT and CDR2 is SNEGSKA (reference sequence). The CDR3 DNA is TGCAGTGCTACCTCACTAGCTGATGCTAGCTCCTACAATGAGCAGTTCTTC. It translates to CSATSLADASSYNEQFF.

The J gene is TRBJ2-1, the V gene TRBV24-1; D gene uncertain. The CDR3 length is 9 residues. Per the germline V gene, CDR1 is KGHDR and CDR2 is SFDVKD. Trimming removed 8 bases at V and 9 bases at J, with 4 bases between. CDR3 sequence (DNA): TGTGCCACCAAGAGTGAGCAGTTCTTC. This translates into CATKSEQFF.

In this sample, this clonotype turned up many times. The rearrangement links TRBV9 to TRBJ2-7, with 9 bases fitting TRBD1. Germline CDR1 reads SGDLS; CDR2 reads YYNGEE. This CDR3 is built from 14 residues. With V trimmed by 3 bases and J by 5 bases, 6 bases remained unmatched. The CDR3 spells CASSAGQGFNEQYF. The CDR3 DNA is TGTGCCAGCAGCGCTGGACAGGGGTTTAACGAGCAGTACTTC.

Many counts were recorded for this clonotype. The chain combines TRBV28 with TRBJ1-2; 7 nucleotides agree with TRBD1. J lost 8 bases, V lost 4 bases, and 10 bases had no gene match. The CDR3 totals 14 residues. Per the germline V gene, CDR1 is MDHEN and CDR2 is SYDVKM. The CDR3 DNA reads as TGTGCCAGCAGTTCCACCGACAGGGCGTGGGGCTACACCTTC. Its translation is CASSSTDRAWGYTF.

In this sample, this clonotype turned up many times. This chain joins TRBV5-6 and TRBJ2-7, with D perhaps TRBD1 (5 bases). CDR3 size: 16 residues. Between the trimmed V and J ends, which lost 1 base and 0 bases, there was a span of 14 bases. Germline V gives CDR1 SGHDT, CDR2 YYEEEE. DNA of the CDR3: TGTGCCAGCAGCTTGTCACCGACAGTGTCCTCCTACGAGCAGTACTTC. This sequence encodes CASSLSPTVSSYEQYF.

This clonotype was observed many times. CDR3 sequence: CASSQRWDSHEQYF. The CDR3, as DNA: TGCGCCAGCAGCCAAAGATGGGACAGCCACGAGCAGTACTTC. This rearrangement joins TRBV5-1 to TRBJ2-7; 7 positions match TRBD1. The V segment lost 4 bases and the J segment 5 bases; nucleotides outside the gene matches: 9. There are 14 residues in the CDR3. Germline V gene lookup returns CDR1 SGHRS and CDR2 YFSETQ. Together with reference TRBV5-1 and TRBJ2-7, the CDR3 gives the full variable domain: KAGVTQTPRYLIKTRGQQVTLSCSPISGHRSVSWYQQTPGQGLQFLFEYFSETQRNKGNFPGRFSGRQFSNSRSEMNVSTLELGDSALYLCASSQRWDSHEQYFGPGTRLTVT.

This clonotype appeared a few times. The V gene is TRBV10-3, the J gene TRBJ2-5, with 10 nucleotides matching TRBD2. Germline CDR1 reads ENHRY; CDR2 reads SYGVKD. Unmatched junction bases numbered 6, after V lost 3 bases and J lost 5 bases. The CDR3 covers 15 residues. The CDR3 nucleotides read TGTGCCATCAGTGATTTCACTAGCGGGACGGAGACCCAGTACTTC. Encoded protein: CAISDFTSGTETQYF.

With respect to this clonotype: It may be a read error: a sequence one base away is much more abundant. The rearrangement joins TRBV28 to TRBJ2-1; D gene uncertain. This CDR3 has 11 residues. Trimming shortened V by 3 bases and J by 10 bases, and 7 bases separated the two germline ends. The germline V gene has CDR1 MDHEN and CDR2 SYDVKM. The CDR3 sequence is CASSFDDEQFF. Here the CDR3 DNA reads TGTGCCAGCAGTTTCGACGACGAGCAGTTCTTC.

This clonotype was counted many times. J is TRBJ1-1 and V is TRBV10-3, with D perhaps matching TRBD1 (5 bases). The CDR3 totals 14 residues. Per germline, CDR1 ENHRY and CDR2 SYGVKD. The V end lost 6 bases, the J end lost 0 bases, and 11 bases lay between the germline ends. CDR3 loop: CAIRGPSLNTEAFF. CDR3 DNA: TGTGCCATCAGGGGACCATCATTGAACACTGAAGCTTTCTTT.

For the CDR3, the DNA is TGTGCCAGCAGTTTAGAGTCTCGAGAACAGCCCCAGCATTTT. This sequence encodes CASSLESREQPQHF. The J gene is TRBJ1-5, the V gene TRBV12-3 or TRBV12-4; D is unclear. Between the trimmed V and J ends, which lost 1 base and 7 bases, there was a span of 11 bases. The CDR3 extends over 14 amino acids.

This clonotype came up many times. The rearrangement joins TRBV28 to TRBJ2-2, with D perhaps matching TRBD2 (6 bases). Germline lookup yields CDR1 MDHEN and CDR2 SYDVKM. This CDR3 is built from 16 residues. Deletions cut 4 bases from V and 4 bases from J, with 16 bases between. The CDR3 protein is CASSSSGLWGTGELFF. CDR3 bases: TGTGCCAGCAGTTCCTCGGGACTCTGGGGCACCGGGGAGCTGTTTTTT. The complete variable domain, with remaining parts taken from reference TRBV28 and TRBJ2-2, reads DVKVTQSSRYLVKRTGEKVFLECVQDMDHENMFWYRQDPGLGLRLIYFSYDVKMKEKGDIPEGYSVSREKKERFSLILESASTNQTSMYLCASSSSGLWGTGELFFGEGSRLTVL.

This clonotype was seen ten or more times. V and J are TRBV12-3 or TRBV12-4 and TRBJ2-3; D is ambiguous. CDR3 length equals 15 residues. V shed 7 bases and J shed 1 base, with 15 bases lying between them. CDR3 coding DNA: TGTGCCAGCAACCTACGAGATCCTCGCACAGATACGCAGTATTTT. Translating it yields CASNLRDPRTDTQYF.

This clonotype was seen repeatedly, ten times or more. The CDR3: CASSYTGGASYGYTF. The CDR3 DNA reads as TGTGCCAGCAGTTATACGGGGGGGGCGAGCTATGGCTACACCTTC. This chain connects TRBV12-3 or TRBV12-4 to TRBJ1-2, with D perhaps matching TRBD1 (6 bases). With 4 bases removed from V and 4 bases from J, the gap between germline ends came to 16 bases. The CDR3 runs 15 residues.

As DNA, the CDR3 is TGTGCCAGCAGTTTAAAGAAGGGGACAGGGTCCTACGAGCAGTACTTC. As protein: CASSLKKGTGSYEQYF. The rearrangement links TRBV27 to TRBJ2-7, with 9 positions matching TRBD1. The CDR3 has 16 residues. With V trimmed by 2 bases and J by 1 base, 6 bases remained unmatched. Germline V CDR1 and CDR2: MNHEY, SMNVEV (reference sequence).

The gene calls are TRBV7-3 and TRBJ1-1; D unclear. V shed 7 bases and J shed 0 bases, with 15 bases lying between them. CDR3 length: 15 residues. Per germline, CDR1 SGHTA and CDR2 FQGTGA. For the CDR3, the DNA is TGTGCCAGCACCACGACCAGCGGGGTGAACACTGAAGCTTTCTTT. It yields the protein CASTTTSGVNTEAFF.

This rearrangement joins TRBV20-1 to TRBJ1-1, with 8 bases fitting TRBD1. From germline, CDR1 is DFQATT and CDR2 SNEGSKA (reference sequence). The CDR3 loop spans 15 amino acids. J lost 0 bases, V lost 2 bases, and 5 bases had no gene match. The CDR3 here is CSARTQGAVNTEAFF. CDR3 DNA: TGCAGTGCTAGAACTCAGGGGGCTGTGAACACTGAAGCTTTCTTT.